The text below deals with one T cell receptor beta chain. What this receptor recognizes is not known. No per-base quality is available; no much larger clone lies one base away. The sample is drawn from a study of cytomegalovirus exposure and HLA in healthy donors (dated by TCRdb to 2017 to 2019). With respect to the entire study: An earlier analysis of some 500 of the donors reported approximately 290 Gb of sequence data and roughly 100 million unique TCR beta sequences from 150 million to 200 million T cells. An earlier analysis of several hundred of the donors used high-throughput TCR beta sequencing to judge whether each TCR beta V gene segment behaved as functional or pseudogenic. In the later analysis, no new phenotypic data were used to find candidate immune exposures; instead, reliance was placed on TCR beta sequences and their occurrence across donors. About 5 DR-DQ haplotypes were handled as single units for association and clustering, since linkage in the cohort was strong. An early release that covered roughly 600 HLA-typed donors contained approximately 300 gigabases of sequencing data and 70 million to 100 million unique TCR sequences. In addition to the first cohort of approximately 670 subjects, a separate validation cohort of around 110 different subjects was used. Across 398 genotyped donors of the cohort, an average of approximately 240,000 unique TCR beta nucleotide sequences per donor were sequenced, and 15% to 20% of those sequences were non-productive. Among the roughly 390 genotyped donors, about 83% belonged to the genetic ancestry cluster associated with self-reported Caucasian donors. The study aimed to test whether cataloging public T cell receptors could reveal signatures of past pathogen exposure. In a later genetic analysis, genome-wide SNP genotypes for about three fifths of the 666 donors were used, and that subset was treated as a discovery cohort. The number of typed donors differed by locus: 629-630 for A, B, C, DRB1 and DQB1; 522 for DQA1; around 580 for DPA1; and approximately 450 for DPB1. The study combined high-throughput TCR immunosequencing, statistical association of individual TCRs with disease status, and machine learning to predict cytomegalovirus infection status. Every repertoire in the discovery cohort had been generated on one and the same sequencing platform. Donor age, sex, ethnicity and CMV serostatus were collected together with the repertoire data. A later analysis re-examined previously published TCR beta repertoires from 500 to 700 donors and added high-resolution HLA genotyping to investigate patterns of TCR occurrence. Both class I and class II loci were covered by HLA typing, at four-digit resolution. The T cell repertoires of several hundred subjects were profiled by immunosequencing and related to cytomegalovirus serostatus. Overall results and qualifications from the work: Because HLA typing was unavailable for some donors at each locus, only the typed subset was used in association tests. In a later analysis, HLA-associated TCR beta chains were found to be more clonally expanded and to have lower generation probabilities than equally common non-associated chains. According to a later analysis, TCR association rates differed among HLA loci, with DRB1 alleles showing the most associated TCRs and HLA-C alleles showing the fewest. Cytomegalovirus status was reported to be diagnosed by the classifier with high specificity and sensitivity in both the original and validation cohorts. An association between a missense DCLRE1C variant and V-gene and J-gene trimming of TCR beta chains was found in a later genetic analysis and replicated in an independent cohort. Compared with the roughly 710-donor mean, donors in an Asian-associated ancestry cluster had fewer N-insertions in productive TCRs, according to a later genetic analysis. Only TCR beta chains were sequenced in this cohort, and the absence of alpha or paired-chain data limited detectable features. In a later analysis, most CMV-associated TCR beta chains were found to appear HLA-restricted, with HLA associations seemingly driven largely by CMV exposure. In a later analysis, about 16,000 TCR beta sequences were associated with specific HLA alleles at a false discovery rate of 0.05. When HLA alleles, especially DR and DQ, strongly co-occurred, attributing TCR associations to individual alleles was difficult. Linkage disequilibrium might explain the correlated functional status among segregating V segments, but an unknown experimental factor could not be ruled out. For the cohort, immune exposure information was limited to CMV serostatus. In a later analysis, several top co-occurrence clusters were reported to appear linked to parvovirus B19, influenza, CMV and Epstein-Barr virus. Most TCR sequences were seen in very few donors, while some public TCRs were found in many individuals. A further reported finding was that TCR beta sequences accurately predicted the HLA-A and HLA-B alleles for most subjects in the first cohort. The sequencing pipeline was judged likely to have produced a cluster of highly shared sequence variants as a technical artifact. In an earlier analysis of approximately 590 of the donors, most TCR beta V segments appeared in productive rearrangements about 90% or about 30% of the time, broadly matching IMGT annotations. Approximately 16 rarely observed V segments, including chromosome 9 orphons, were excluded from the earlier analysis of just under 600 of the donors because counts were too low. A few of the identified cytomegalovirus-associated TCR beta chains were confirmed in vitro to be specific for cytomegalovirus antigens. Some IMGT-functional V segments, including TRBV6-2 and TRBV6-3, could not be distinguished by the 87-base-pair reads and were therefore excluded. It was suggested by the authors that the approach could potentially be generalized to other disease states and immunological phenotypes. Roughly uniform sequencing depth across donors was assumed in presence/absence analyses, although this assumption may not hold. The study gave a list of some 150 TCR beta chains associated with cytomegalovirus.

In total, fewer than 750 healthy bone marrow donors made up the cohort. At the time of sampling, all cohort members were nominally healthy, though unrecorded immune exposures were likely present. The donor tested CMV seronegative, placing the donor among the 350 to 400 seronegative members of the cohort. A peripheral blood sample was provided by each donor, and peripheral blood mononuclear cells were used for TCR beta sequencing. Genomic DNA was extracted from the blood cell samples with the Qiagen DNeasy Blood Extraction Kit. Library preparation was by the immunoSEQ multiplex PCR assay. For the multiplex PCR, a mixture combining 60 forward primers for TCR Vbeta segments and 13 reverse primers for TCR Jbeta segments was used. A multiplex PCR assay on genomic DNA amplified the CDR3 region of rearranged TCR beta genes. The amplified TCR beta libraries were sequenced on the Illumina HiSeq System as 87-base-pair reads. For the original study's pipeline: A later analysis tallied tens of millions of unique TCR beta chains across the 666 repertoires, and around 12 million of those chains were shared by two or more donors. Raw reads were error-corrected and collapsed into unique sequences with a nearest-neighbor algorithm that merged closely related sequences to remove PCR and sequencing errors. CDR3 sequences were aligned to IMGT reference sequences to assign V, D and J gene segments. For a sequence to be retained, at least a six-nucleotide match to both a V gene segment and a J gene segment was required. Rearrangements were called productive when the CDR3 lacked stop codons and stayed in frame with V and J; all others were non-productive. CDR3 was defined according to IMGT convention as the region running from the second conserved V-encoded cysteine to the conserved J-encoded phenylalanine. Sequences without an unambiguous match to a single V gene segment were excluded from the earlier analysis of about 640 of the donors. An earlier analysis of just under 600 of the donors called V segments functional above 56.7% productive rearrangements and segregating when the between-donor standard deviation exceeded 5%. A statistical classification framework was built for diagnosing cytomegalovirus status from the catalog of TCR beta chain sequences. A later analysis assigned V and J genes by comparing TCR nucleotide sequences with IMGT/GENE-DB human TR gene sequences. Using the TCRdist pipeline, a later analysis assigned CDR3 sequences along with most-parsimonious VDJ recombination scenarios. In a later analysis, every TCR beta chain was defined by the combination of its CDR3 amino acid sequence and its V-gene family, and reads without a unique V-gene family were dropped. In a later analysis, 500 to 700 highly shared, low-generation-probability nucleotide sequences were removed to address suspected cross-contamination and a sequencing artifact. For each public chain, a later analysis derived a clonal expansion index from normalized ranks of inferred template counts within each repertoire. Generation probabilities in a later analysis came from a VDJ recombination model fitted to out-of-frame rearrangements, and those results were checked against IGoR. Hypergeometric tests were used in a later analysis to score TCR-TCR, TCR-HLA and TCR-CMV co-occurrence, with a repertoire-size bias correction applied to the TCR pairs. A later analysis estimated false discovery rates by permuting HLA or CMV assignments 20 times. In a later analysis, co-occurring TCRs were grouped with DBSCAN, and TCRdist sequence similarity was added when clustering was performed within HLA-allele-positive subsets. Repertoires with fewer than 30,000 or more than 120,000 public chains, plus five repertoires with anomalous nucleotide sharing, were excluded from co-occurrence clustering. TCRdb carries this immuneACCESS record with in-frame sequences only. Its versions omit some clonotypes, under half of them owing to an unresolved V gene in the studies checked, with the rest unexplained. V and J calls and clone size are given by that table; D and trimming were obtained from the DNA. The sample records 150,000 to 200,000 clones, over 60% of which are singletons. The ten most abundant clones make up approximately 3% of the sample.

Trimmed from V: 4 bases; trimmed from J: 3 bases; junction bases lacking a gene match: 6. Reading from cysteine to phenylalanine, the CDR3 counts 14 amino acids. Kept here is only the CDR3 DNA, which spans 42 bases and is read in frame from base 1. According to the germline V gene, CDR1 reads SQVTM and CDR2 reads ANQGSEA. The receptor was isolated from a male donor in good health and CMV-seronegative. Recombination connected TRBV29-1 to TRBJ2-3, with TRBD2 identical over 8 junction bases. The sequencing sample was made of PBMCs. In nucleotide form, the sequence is TGCAGCGTTGTGGCGGGGGGCAGGACAGATACGCAGTATTTT. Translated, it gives CSVVAGGRTDTQYF.